The following is a TCR beta chain sequence with its context. What it recognizes is unknown. All trial patients relapsed after autologous stem cell transplantation. When best responses were assessed, they were complete response, partial response or progressive disease. CDR3 length: 17 residues. Germline CDR1 LGHNA, CDR2 YSLEER. V lost 1 base to trimming and J lost 1 base; unmatched junction nucleotides: 8. Profiling relied on immunoSEQ multiplex PCR, and the TCRdb table lists in-frame clones only, not all of them. The profile shows 35,000 to 45,000 clones, 71% of them singletons. The data belong to a study of PD-1 blockade in classical Hodgkin lymphoma. Points from the study as a whole: The origin of the repertoire differences remains undefined, with disease activity or prior therapy as possible causes.

The chain combines TRBV4-3 with TRBJ1-2, with TRBD1 matching over 8 bases. The specimen was peripheral blood mononuclear cells (PBMCs), collected at baseline. The clonotype comes from a human donor with classical Hodgkin lymphoma. CDR3 sequence (DNA): TGCGCCAGCAGCCAAGGTCGAACAGGGGGAAGTAACTATGGCTACACCTTC. Translation: CASSQGRTGGSNYGYTF.